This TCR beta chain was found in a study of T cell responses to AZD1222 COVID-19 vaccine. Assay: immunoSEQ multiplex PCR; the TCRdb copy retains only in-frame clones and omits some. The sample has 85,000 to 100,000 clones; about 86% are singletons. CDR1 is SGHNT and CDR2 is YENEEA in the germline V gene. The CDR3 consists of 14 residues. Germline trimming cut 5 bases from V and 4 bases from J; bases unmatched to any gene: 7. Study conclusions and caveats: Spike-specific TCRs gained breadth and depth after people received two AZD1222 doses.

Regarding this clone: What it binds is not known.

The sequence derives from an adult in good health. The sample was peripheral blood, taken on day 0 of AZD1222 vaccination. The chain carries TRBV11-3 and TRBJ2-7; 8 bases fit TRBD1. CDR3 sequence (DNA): TGTGCCAGCAGCAAACAGGGGGGACGATACGAGCAGTACTTC. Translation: CASSKQGGRYEQYF.